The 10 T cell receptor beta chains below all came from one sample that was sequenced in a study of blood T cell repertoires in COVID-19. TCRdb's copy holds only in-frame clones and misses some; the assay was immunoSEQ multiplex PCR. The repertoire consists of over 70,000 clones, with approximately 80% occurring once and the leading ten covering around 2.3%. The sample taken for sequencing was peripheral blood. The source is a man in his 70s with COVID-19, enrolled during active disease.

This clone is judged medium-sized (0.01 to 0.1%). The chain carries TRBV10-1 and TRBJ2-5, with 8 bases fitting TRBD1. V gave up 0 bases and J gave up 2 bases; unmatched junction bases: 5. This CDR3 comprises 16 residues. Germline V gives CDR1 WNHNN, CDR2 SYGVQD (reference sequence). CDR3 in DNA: TGCGCCAGCAGTGAGTCCCCGGACAGGGCACAAGAGACCCAGTACTTC. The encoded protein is CASSESPDRAQETQYF.

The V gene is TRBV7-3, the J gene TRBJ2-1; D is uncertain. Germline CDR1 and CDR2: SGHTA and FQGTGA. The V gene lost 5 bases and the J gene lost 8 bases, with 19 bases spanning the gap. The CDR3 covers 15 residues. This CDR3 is CASSLQPLHRDEQFF. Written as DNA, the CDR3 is TGTGCCAGCAGCCTACAACCCCTTCACCGGGATGAGCAGTTCTTC. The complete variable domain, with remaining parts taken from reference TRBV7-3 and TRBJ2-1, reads GAGVSQTPSNKVTEKGKYVELRCDPISGHTALYWYRQSLGQGPEFLIYFQGTGAADDSGLPNDRFFAVRPEGSVSTLKIQRTERGDSAVYLCASSLQPLHRDEQFFGPGTRLTVL.

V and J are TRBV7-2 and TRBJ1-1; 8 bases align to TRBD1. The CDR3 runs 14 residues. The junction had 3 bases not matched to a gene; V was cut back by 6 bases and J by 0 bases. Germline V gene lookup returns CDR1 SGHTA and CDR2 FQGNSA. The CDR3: CASRSDRVNTEAFF. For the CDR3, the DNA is TGTGCCAGCAGATCGGACAGGGTGAACACTGAAGCTTTCTTT.

CDR3 region: CASSRALAVSYEQYF. The CDR3 region has the DNA TGTGCCAGTAGTAGGGCCCTAGCGGTCTCCTACGAGCAGTACTTC. The chain couples TRBV19 to TRBJ2-7, with TRBD2 identical over 7 bases. V shed 4 bases and J 0 bases; nucleotides not matched to a gene: 6. The germline V gene encodes CDR1 LNHDA and CDR2 SQIVND (reference sequence). The CDR3 length is 15 residues.

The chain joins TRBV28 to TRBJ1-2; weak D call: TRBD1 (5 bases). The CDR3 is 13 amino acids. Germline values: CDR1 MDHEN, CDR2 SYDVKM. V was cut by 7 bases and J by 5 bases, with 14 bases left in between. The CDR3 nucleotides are TGTGCCAGCACCCCCTCCGGGGGGTATGGCTACACCTTC. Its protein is CASTPSGGYGYTF.

The CDR3 is CASSLTGSNTGELFF. The CDR3 coding sequence is TGTGCCAGCAGCCTAACAGGGTCGAACACCGGGGAGCTGTTTTTT. V and J are TRBV14 and TRBJ2-2, with TRBD1 as a possible D gene (6 bases). The germline gives CDR1 SGHDN, CDR2 FVKESK. The CDR3 has 15 residues. The V end lost 4 bases, the J end lost 0 bases, and 9 bases lay between the germline ends.

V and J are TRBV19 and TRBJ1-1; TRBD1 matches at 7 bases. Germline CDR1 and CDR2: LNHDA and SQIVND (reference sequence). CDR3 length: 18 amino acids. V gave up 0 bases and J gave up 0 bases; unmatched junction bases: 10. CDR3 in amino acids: CASSIEGTGDTMNTEAFF. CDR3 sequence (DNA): TGTGCCAGTAGTATAGAGGGAACAGGGGACACGATGAACACTGAAGCTTTCTTT.

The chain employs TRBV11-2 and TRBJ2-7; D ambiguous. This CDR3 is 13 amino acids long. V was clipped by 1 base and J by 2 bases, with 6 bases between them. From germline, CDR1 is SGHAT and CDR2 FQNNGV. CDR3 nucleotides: TGTGCCAGCAGCTTAGTACAGCCCTACGAGCAGTACTTC. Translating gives CASSLVQPYEQYF. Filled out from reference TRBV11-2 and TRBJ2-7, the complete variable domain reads EAGVAQSPRYKIIEKRQSVAFWCNPISGHATLYWYQQILGQGPKLLIQFQNNGVVDDSQLPKDRFSAERLKGVDSTLKIQPAKLEDSAVYLCASSLVQPYEQYFGPGTRLTVT.

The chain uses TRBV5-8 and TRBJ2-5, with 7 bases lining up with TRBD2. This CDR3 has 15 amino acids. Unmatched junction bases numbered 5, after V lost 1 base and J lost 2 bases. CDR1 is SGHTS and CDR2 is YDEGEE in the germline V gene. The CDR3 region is CASSLMTSLQETQYF. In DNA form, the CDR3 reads TGTGCCAGCAGCTTGATGACTAGCCTTCAAGAGACCCAGTACTTC.

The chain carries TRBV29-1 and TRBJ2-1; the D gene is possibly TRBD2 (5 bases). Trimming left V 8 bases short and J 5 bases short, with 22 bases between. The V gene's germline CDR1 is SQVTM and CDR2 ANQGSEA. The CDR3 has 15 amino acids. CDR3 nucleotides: TGCAGCCTCACCCGTGGAGGTTACGGACACAATGAGCAGTTCTTC. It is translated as CSLTRGGYGHNEQFF.